This TCR beta chain was recovered during a study of T cells in localized non-small cell lung cancer (TCRdb year 2020). Looking at the study overall: The study examined T cell repertoires in roughly 240 patients with early-stage NSCLC and compared tumors with uninvolved tumor-adjacent lungs. The cohort consisted of 200 to 300 treatment-naive NSCLC patients whose localized lung tumors had been resected. NSCLC patients had a mean age of around 61 years, and around 130 were male and 85 to 110 female.

The immunoSEQ Assay was used to sequence TCR beta CDR3 regions from DNA. Under the source paper's analysis protocol: T cell density was computed as TCR beta template counts normalized to usable DNA estimated by amplifying housekeeping genes. Using the preseqR package, richness was estimated by extrapolating to 120,000 templates for tissue samples and 400,000 templates for PBMC samples. Clonality was defined by subtracting Pielou's evenness from one. Differential abundance testing on productive amino-acid clonotypes, with a minimum total count of 5 and an alpha of 0.1, was used to identify tissue-enriched TCRs. The Jaccard Index and the Morisita Overlap Index were used to measure repertoire overlap between compartments. GLIPH grouped TCR beta CDR3s together with public tetramer-defined viral CDR3s, and a viral motif had to include at least three viral sequences and also show V-gene enrichment. What TCRdb holds here is the immuneACCESS table cut down to in-frame rearrangements. Part of the clones is not present; checked against another copy, under half of the missing clones reflect an unresolved V gene, and the others are unexplained. For V, J and clone size, that table is used; D and trimming come from the DNA. The sample table contains around 92,000 clones; only one count was recorded for roughly 88% of them. The ten largest make up about 4% of the sample.

At diagnosis, peripheral blood, uninvolved tumor-adjacent lung and tumor were collected and stored as a combination of fresh-frozen and FFPE material. For TCR repertoire profiling, blood samples were analyzed as peripheral blood mononuclear cells. Here is what the overall study found, with its caveats: Longer overall survival was associated with higher blood T cell density, whereas shorter survival was associated with higher adjacent-lung clonality. Since the design was exploratory, TCR variables were selected using unadjusted p-values with no false-discovery rate correction. Because multi-region sequencing of the tumors was not done, intratumor heterogeneity could not be ruled out. The highest T cell clonality was observed in uninvolved tumor-adjacent lung, where clonality exceeded that of tumor, suggesting that antigenic responses were more focused in uninvolved tumor-adjacent lung. A median of 57 of the top 100 tumor clones turned up in the paired uninvolved adjacent lung, and under 30 of those clones also ranked among the top 100 of that same adjacent lung.

As concerns this clone: There is no known antigen for this receptor. No much larger clone is present one base from it, and per-base qualities are unavailable.

Here the sequenced sample was PBMCs, taken before any cancer treatment. The receptor comes from a woman aged 40-70 years with stage II squamous cell lung carcinoma.

The CDR3 amino acid sequence is: CACILRGTGNTIYF. The DNA reads TGTGCCTGTATCCTCAGGGGAACTGGAAACACCATATATTTT. The V and J genes are TRBV6-1 and TRBJ1-3; TRBD1 is a weak D gene call, 6 bases matching. The V and J ends are trimmed by 11 bases and 2 bases, leaving 16 bases between them. As encoded in the germline V gene, CDR1 is MNHNS while CDR2 is SASEGT. From the cysteine up to the phenylalanine, the CDR3 has a length of 14 residues. CDR3 DNA is the only sequence kept; it has 42 bases, read in frame from the first base.